This T cell receptor beta chain was recovered during a study of shared clonotypes between healthy human individuals. Produced via immunoSEQ multiplex PCR; TCRdb's table is partial and in-frame only. The profile shows roughly 2.2 million clones, about 92% of them singletons. Regarding this clone: Its antigen is currently unknown.

J gave up 1 base and V 0 bases, and 8 bases lay outside the gene matches. The CDR3 sequence is 17 residues long. Germline V gene data show CDR1 as SGHRS and CDR2 as YFSETQ. Study results and caveats: Rarefaction demonstrated incomplete sorted-subset sequencing despite large depth. How much donors shared clonotypes was expected to be affected by sequencing depth. Estimated richness values were generally larger in naive subsets than in memory subsets. Against clonotypes common to all four donors, non-shared ones had lower generation probabilities.

The TCR sequence derives from a man aged 18-30 years in good health. Some clones in this sample may be carry-over from other donors' samples. Input material: naive CD4+ T cells from PBMCs. As for subset: CD45RA+ positively selected. This rearrangement joins TRBV5-1 to TRBJ2-7, with 9 bases matching TRBD2. CDR3 DNA sequence: TGCGCCAGCAGCTTGGCCGCAGGGGCGGGAGGGTCCTACGAGCAGTACTTC. Translation: CASSLAAGAGGSYEQYF.